These 8 T cell receptor beta chains came from one sample sequenced in a study of T cell repertoires in cytomegalovirus infection. From the reads, TCRdb called clonotypes with MiXCR, one entry per CDR3 protein. The sample contains some 230,000 distinct CDR3 sequences, under 25% of which appear only once. The sequenced sample was CD8+ T cells from PBMCs. The receptor set was obtained from a human donor in good health (CMV status not recorded). Some clones in this sample may be carry-over from other donors' samples.

The CDR3 loop reads CASSSWTARHGYTF. DNA for the CDR3: TGTGCCAGTAGTTCATGGACAGCTCGCCATGGCTACACCTTC. This chain connects TRBV19 to TRBJ1-2; tentatively, D is TRBD1 (6 bases). CDR1 and CDR2 from the germline V gene are LNHDA and SQIVND (reference sequence). The CDR3 is 14 amino acids. Trimming took off 5 bases at V and 6 bases at J, with 16 bases between the two ends.

This clonotype turned up a few times. The chain combines TRBV2 with TRBJ2-3; D gene ambiguous. Trimming left V 4 bases short and J 5 bases short, with 13 bases between. CDR1 SNHLY and CDR2 FYNNEI come from the germline V gene. CDR3 length: 14 amino acids. The DNA of the CDR3 is TGTGCCAGCAGTGTCCCTACAGTGAAAGATACGCAGTATTTT. It encodes CASSVPTVKDTQYF.

The table lists this clonotype with many counts. The CDR3 is CASSAGPLTDTQYF. As DNA, the CDR3 is TGTGCCAGCAGCGCGGGACCACTCACAGATACGCAGTATTTT. The V call is TRBV7-6, the J call TRBJ2-3, with D possibly matching TRBD2 (6 bases). Trimming pared 5 bases from V and 2 bases from J, leaving 11 bases between. Germline CDR1 and CDR2: SGHVS and FNYEAQ. The CDR3 consists of 14 residues. Full variable domain (remainder filled in from reference TRBV7-6 and TRBJ2-3): GAGVSQSPRYKVTKRGQDVALRCDPISGHVSLYWYRQALGQGPEFLTYFNYEAQQDKSGLPNDRFSAERPEGSISTLTIQRTEQRDSAMYRCASSAGPLTDTQYFGPGTRLTVL.

The rearrangement joins TRBV5-6 to TRBJ2-1; 10 nucleotides agree with TRBD2. Germline values: CDR1 SGHDT, CDR2 YYEEEE. V was clipped by 4 bases and J by 8 bases; unmatched bases: 6. The CDR3 extends over 14 amino acids. This CDR3 is CASSLGTSAYEQFF. The CDR3 DNA is TGTGCCAGCAGCCTAGGGACTAGCGCGTATGAGCAGTTCTTC.

This clonotype showed up many times. V gene TRBV7-9 combines with J gene TRBJ2-1, with TRBD1 matching 7 bases. Germline V lookup: CDR1 SEHNR, CDR2 FQNEAQ (reference sequence). The ends lost 4 bases at V and 5 bases at J; junction bases unmatched: 5. This CDR3 contains 14 residues. CDR3 sequence: CASSSPTGNNEQFF. In DNA form, the CDR3 reads TGTGCCAGCAGCTCGCCGACAGGGAACAATGAGCAGTTCTTC.

The V gene is TRBV27, the J gene TRBJ2-7, with D hard to call. The CDR3 is 13 residues long. The germline V gene has CDR1 MNHEY and CDR2 SMNVEV (reference sequence). Trimming shortened V by 5 bases and J by 6 bases, and 14 bases separated the two germline ends. The CDR3 sequence is CASSTIGVTEQYF. CDR3 bases: TGTGCCAGCAGTACGATTGGGGTGACCGAGCAGTACTTC.

This clonotype was recorded a few times. This clone may be a read error of a much larger clone one base away. The chain employs TRBV28 and TRBJ2-7, with D perhaps being TRBD1 or TRBD2 (5 bases each). The CDR3 runs to 12 residues. Germline-derived CDR1 and CDR2 are MDHEN and SYDVKM. Trimming took 4 bases from V and 2 from J, leaving 6 bases between them. The CDR3 loop is CASSWGTYEQYF. DNA of the CDR3: TGTGCCAGCAGTTGGGGGACCTACGAGCAGTACTTC.

This clonotype has a handful of counts. Here the CDR3 reads CSARGPGELFF. CDR3 nucleotide sequence: TGCAGTGCTAGGGGTCCCGGGGAGCTGTTTTTT. The gene calls are TRBV20-1 and TRBJ2-2; D not certain. This CDR3 contains 11 residues. Trimming stripped 3 bases from V and 6 bases from J, with 5 bases between. CDR1 is DFQATT and CDR2 is SNEGSKA in the germline V gene (reference sequence).